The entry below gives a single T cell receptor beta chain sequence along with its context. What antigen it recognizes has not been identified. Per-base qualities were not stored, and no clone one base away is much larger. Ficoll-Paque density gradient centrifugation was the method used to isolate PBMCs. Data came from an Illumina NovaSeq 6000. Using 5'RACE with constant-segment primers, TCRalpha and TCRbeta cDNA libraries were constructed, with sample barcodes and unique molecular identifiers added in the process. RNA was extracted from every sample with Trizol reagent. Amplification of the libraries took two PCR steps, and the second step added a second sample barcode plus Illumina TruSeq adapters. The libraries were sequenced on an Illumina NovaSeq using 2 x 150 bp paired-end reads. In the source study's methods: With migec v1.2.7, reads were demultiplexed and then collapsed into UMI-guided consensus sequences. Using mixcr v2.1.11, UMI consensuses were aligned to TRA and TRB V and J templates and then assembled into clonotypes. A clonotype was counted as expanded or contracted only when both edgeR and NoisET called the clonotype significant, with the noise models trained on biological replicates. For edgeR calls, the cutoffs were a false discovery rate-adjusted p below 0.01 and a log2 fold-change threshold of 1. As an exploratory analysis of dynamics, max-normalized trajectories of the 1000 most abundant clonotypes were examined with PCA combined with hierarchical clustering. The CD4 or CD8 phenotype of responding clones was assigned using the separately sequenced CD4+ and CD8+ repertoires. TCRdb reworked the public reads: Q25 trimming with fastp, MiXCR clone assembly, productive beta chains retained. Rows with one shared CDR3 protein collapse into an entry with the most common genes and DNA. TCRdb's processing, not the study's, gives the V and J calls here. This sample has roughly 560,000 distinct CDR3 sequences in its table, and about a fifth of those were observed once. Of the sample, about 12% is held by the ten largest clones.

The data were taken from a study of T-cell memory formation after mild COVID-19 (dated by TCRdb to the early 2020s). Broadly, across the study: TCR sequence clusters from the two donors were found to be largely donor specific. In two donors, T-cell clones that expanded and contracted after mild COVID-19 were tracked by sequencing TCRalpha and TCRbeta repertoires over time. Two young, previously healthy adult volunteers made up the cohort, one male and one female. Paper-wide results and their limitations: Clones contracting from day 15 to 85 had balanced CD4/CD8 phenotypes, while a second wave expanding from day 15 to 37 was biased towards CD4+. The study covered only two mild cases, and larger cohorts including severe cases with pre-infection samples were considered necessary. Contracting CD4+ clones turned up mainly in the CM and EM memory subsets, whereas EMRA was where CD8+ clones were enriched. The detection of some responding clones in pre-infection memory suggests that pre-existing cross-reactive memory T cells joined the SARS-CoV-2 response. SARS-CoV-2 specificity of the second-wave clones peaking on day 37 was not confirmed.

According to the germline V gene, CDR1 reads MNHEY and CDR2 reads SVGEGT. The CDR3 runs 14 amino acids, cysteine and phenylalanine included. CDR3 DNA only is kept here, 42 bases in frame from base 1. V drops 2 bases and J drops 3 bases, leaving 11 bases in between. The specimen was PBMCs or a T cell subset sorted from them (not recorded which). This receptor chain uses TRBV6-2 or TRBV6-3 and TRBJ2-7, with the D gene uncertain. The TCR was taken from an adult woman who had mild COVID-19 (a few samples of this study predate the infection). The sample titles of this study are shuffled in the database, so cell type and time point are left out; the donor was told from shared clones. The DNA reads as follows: TGTGCCAGCAGTTACCAAGAGAGCAACTACGAGCAGTACTTC. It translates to CASSYQESNYEQYF.